This entry lists 15 T cell receptor beta chains sequenced from one sample in a study of OX40 agonist ivuxolimab in advanced cancers. TCRdb's copy holds only in-frame clones and misses some; the assay was immunoSEQ multiplex PCR. The sample yields almost 50,000 clones, approximately 90% seen once. This specimen was CD4+ or CD8+ T cells sorted from blood, taken in a trial of the OX40 agonist ivuxolimab. The receptors were gathered from an adult with an advanced solid tumor such as melanoma, head and neck, liver or kidney cancer.

This sequence joins TRBV5-1 and TRBJ2-3, with 15 bases lining up with TRBD2. With V trimmed by 4 bases and J by 5 bases, 8 bases remained unmatched. The germline CDR1 and CDR2 sequences are SGHRS and YFSETQ. CDR3 length: 17 amino acids. The CDR3 sequence is CASSGGLAGGREDTQYF. DNA for the CDR3: TGCGCCAGCAGCGGGGGACTAGCGGGAGGTAGGGAAGATACGCAGTATTTT.

This clone was detected only once. V and J are TRBV5-1 and TRBJ1-5; TRBD1 agrees at 7 bases. Per the germline V gene, CDR1 is SGHRS and CDR2 is YFSETQ. There are 13 residues in the CDR3. Unmatched junction bases numbered 5, after V lost 4 bases and J lost 7 bases. The chain's CDR3 is CASSPGDSQPQHF. DNA for the CDR3: TGCGCCAGCAGCCCAGGGGACAGCCAGCCCCAGCATTTT. The full variable domain, rest sourced from reference TRBV5-1 and TRBJ1-5, is KAGVTQTPRYLIKTRGQQVTLSCSPISGHRSVSWYQQTPGQGLQFLFEYFSETQRNKGNFPGRFSGRQFSNSRSEMNVSTLELGDSALYLCASSPGDSQPQHFGDGTRLSIL.

The chain carries TRBV21-1 and TRBJ2-7; the table's D call of TRBD1 was not tested on the DNA. TRBV21-1 has pseudogene status. The CDR3 is made up of 13 amino acids. The CDR3 is CASSNQGGYEQYF. The CDR3 DNA is TGTGCCAGCAGCAACCAGGGGGGCTACGAGCAGTACTTC.

V is TRBV10-2 and J is TRBJ2-7; 10 bases are shared with TRBD1. CDR1 and CDR2 from the germline V gene are WSHSY and SAAADI. Losses at the gene ends were 2 bases for V and 6 bases for J; bases not matched to a gene: 10. The CDR3 consists of 16 residues. CDR3 DNA: TGCGCCAGCAGTGAGCCTACCGGGACAGGGGTTTTCGAGCAGTACTTC. The encoded protein is CASSEPTGTGVFEQYF.

V is TRBV11-2 and J is TRBJ1-1, with D unresolved. Germline V gives CDR1 SGHAT, CDR2 FQNNGV. The CDR3 totals 14 residues. The V end lost 3 bases, the J end lost 5 bases, and 13 bases lay between the germline ends. The CDR3 sequence is CASSFINGLTEAFF. DNA for the CDR3: TGTGCCAGCAGCTTTATAAACGGATTGACTGAAGCTTTCTTT.

This chain joins TRBV29-1 and TRBJ2-3, with D perhaps TRBD1 (6 bases). The V end was cut by 4 bases, the J end by 4 bases, with 15 bases between. The V gene's germline CDR1 is SQVTM and CDR2 ANQGSEA. This CDR3 is built from 14 residues. CDR3 amino acids: CSVVVRGPPDTQYF. For the CDR3, the DNA is TGCAGCGTTGTCGTCAGGGGACCACCAGATACGCAGTATTTT.

This clone appeared a few times. The chain carries TRBV29-1 and TRBJ2-3; 8 bases are shared with TRBD1. CDR3 size: 13 residues. Trimming cost V 1 base and J 6 bases; bases outside gene matches: 3. Looked up from germline, CDR1 is SQVTM and CDR2 is ANQGSEA. The CDR3 nucleotides are TGCAGCGTTGAAGGGACAGGGTCGGATACGCAGTATTTT. Protein product: CSVEGTGSDTQYF.

The CDR3 reads CASSQGDRRVDEQYF. The CDR3 DNA sequence: TGTGCCAGCAGTCAAGGGGACCGCCGGGTCGACGAGCAGTACTTC. This chain links TRBV28 with TRBJ2-7, with D tentatively TRBD1 or TRBD2 (5 bases each). CDR1 and CDR2 (germline): MDHEN, SYDVKM. The CDR3 length is 15 residues. Trimming left V 5 bases short and J 5 bases short, with 19 bases between. The full variable domain, its missing parts supplied by reference TRBV28 and TRBJ2-7, is DVKVTQSSRYLVKRTGEKVFLECVQDMDHENMFWYRQDPGLGLRLIYFSYDVKMKEKGDIPEGYSVSREKKERFSLILESASTNQTSMYLCASSQGDRRVDEQYFGPGTRLTVT.

The V call is TRBV6-4, the J call TRBJ1-2; the match to TRBD1 covers 10 bases. The CDR3 loop spans 13 amino acids. Germline CDR1 reads MRHNA; CDR2 reads SNTAGT. V lost 9 bases and J lost 0; bases outside the gene matches: 1. This CDR3 reads CARGTGANYGYTF. For the CDR3, the DNA is TGTGCCAGGGGGACAGGGGCTAACTATGGCTACACCTTC.

The V and J genes are TRBV28 and TRBJ1-1, with 8 bases aligning to TRBD1. The CDR3 sequence is 12 residues long. The V segment lost 7 bases and the J segment 4 bases; nucleotides outside the gene matches: 2. Germline CDR1 and CDR2: MDHEN and SYDVKM. CDR3 sequence (DNA): TGTGCCAGCACGGACAGGGCCACTGAAGCTTTCTTT. Its translation is CASTDRATEAFF. Filled out from reference TRBV28 and TRBJ1-1, the complete variable domain reads DVKVTQSSRYLVKRTGEKVFLECVQDMDHENMFWYRQDPGLGLRLIYFSYDVKMKEKGDIPEGYSVSREKKERFSLILESASTNQTSMYLCASTDRATEAFFGQGTRLTVV.

The chain employs TRBV2 and TRBJ1-5; perhaps TRBD1 as D (5 bases). CDR1 SNHLY and CDR2 FYNNEI come from the germline V gene. V was clipped by 8 bases and J by 2 bases, with 13 bases between them. This CDR3 comprises 14 residues. The CDR3 protein is CASAFQGGNQPQHF. Here the CDR3 DNA reads TGTGCCAGCGCTTTCCAGGGAGGCAATCAGCCCCAGCATTTT.

The genes are TRBV25-1 and TRBJ2-3; the D gene could be TRBD1 or TRBD2 (6 bases each). CDR1 MGHDK and CDR2 SYGVNS come from the germline V gene. The CDR3 runs 15 residues. V shed 6 bases and J shed 0 bases, with 13 bases lying between them. In DNA form, the CDR3 reads TGTGCCAGCAGGGTTCGGGGGCCAAGCACAGATACGCAGTATTTT. This encodes CASRVRGPSTDTQYF.

CDR3 residues: CASKGQLYEQYF. CDR3 coding DNA: TGTGCCAGCAAGGGACAACTCTACGAGCAGTACTTC. This chain uses TRBV28 with TRBJ2-7; D is possibly TRBD1 (6 bases). CDR1 is MDHEN and CDR2 is SYDVKM in the germline V gene. This CDR3 is 12 amino acids long. Trimming pared 7 bases from V and 3 bases from J, leaving 10 bases between.

The chain links TRBV6-6 to TRBJ1-4; 9 nucleotides align to TRBD1. This CDR3 region has 16 residues. The V segment lost 4 bases and the J segment 8 bases; nucleotides outside the gene matches: 11. Germline V lookup: CDR1 MNHNY, CDR2 SVGAGI (reference sequence). The CDR3 loop reads CASSFNRDRVKEKLFF. DNA for the CDR3: TGTGCCAGCAGTTTTAACCGGGACAGGGTGAAGGAAAAACTGTTTTTT.

The V call is TRBV18, the J call TRBJ2-5, with 7 bases aligning to TRBD1. The CDR3 runs 16 residues. Germline CDR1 reads KGHSH; CDR2 reads LQKENI. The junction had 9 bases not matched to a gene; V was cut back by 2 bases and J by 3 bases. CDR3 sequence: CASSPWVQGQKETQYF. The CDR3 coding sequence is TGTGCCAGCTCACCATGGGTCCAGGGACAGAAAGAGACCCAGTACTTC. Supplemented by reference TRBV18 and TRBJ2-5, the full variable domain reads NAGVMQNPRHLVRRRGQEARLRCSPMKGHSHVYWYRQLPEEGLKFMVYLQKENIIDESGMPKERFSAEFPKEGPSILRIQQVVRGDSAAYFCASSPWVQGQKETQYFGPGTRLLVL.